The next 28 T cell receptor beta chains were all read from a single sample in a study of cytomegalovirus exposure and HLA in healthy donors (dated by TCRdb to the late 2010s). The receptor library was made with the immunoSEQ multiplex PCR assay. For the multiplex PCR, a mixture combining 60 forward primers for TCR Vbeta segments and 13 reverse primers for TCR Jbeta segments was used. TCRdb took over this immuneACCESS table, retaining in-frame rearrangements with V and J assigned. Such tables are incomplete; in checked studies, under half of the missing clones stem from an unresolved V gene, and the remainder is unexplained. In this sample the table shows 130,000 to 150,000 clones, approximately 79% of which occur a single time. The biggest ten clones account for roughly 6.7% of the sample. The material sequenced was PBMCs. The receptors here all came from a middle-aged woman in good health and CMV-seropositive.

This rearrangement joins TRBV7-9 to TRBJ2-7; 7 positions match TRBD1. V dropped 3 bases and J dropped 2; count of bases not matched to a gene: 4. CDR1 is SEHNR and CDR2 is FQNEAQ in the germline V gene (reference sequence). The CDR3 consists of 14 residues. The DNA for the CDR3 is TGTGCCAGCAGCTTTCCGGGACAGCCCTACGAGCAGTACTTC. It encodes CASSFPGQPYEQYF.

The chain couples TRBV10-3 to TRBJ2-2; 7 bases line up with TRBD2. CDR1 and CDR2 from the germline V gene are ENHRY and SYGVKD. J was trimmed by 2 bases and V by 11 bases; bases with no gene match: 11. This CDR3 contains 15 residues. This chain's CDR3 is CASRAAGDNTGELFF. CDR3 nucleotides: TGTGCCTCCAGGGCTGCGGGGGATAACACCGGGGAGCTGTTTTTT.

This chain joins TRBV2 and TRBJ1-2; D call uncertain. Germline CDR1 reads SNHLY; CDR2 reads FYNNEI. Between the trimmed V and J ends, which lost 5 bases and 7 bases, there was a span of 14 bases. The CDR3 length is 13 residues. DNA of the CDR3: TGTGCCAGCAGTTTCCGGGAGTCGGGTGGCTACACCTTC. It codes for CASSFRESGGYTF. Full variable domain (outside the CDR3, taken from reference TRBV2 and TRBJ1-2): EPEVTQTPSHQVTQMGQEVILRCVPISNHLYFYWYRQILGQKVEFLVSFYNNEISEKSEIFDDQFSVERPDGSNFTLKIRSTKLEDSAMYFCASSFRESGGYTFGSGTRLTVV.

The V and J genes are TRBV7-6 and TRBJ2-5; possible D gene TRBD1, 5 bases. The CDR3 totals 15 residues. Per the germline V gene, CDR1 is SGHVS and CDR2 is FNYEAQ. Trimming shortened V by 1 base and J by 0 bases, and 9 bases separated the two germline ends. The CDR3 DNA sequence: TGTGCCAGCAGCTTAGTTACGGACAACCAAGAGACCCAGTACTTC. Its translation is CASSLVTDNQETQYF. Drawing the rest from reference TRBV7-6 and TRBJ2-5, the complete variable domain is GAGVSQSPRYKVTKRGQDVALRCDPISGHVSLYWYRQALGQGPEFLTYFNYEAQQDKSGLPNDRFSAERPEGSISTLTIQRTEQRDSAMYRCASSLVTDNQETQYFGPGTRLLVL.

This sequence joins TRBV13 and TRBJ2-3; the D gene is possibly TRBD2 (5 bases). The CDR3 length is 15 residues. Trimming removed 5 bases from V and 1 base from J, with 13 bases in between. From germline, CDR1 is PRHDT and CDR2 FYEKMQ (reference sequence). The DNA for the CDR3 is TGTGCCAGCAGCCCCAGCGGATTTGGCACAGATACGCAGTATTTT. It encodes CASSPSGFGTDTQYF.

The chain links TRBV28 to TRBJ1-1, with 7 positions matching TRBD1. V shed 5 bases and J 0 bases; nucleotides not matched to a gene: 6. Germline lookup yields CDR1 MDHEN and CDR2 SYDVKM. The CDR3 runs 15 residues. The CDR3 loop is CASSPSGQVNTEAFF. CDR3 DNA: TGTGCCAGCAGTCCTTCCGGACAGGTGAACACTGAAGCTTTCTTT.

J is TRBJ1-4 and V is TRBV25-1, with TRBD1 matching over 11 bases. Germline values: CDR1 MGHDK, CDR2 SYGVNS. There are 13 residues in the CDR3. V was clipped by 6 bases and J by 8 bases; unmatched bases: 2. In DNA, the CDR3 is TGTGCCAGCAGCAGGACAGGGGGCGAAAAACTGTTTTTT. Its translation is CASSRTGGEKLFF. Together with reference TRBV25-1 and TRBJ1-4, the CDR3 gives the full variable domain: EADIYQTPRYLVIGTGKKITLECSQTMGHDKMYWYQQDPGMELHLIHYSYGVNSTEKGDLSSESTVSRIRTEHFPLTLESARPSHTSQYLCASSRTGGEKLFFGSGTQLSVL.

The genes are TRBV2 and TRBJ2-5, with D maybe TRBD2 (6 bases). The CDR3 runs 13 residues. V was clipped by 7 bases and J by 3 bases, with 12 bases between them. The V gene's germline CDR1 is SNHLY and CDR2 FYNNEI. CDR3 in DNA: TGTGCCAGCAATCCCGGACTAAAAGAGACCCAGTACTTC. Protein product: CASNPGLKETQYF.

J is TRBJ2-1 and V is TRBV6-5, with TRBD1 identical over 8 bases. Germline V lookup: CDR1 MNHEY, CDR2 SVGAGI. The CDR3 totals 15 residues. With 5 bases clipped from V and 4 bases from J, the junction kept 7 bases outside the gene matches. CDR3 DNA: TGTGCCAGCAGTGCTCGGACAGGGCAATACAATGAGCAGTTCTTC. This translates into CASSARTGQYNEQFF.

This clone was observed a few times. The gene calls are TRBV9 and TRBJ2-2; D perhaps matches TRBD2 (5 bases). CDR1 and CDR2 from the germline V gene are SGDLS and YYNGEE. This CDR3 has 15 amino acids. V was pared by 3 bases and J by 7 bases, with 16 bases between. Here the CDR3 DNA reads TGTGCCAGCAGCGCCCTCGGGGAAGTACTCGGGGAGCTGTTTTTT. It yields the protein CASSALGEVLGELFF.

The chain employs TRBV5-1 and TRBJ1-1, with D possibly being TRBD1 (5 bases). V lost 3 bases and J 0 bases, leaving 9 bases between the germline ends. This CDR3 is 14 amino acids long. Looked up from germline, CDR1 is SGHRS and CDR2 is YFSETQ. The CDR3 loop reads CASSSGFLNTEAFF. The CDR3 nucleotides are TGCGCCAGCAGCTCAGGGTTTTTGAACACTGAAGCTTTCTTT.

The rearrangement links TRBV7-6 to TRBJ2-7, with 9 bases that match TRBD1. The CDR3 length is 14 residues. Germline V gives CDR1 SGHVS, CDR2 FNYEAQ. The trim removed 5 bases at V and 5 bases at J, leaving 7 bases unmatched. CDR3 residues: CASSQGQGIDEQYF. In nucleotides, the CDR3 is TGTGCCAGCAGCCAGGGACAGGGCATCGACGAGCAGTACTTC.

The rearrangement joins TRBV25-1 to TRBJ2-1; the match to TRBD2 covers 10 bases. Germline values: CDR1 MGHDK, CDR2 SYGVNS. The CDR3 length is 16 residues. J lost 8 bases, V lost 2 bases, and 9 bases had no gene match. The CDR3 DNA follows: TGTGCCAGCAGTGAACCGAGCGGGGGGGCGGTCTATGAGCAGTTCTTC. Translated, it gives CASSEPSGGAVYEQFF.

The chain's CDR3 is CASSLRSTWDTFTDTQYF. The CDR3 region has the DNA TGCGCCAGCAGCCTTCGGTCAACGTGGGACACCTTCACAGATACGCAGTATTTT. The chain links TRBV5-1 to TRBJ2-3, with a possible D match to TRBD1 (6 bases). There are 18 residues in the CDR3. Germline CDR1 SGHRS, CDR2 YFSETQ. V lost 4 bases and J lost 2, with 23 bases in between.

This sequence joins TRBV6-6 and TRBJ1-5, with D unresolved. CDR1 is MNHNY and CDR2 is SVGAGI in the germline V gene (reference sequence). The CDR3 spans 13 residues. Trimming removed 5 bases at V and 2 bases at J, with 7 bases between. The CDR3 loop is CASSRDGNQPQHF. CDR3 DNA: TGTGCCAGCAGTCGGGATGGCAATCAGCCCCAGCATTTT.

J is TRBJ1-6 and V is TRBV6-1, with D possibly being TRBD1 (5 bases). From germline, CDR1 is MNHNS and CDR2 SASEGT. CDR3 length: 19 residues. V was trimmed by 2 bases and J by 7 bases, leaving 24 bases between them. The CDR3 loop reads CASSERASRGVYGNSPLHF. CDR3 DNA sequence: TGTGCCAGCAGTGAAAGGGCGTCTCGGGGGGTATATGGGAATTCACCCCTCCACTTT.

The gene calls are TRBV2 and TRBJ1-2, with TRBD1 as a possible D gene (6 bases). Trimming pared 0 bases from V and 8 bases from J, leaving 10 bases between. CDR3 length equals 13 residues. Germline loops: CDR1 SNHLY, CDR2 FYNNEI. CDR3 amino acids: CASSEATGYGYTF. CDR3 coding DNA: TGTGCCAGCAGTGAAGCCACAGGGTACGGCTACACCTTC.

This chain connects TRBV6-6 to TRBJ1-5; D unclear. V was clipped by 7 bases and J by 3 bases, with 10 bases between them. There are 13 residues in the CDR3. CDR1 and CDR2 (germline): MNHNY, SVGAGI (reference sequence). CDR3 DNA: TGTGCCAGCAAGATGGGCTACAATCAGCCCCAGCATTTT. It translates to CASKMGYNQPQHF.

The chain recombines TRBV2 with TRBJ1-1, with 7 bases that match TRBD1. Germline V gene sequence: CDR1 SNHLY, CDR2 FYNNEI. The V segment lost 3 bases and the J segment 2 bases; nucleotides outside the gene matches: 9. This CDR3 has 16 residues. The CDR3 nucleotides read TGTGCCAGCAGTGAGCAGGGACAGCTCCTCAACACTGAAGCTTTCTTT. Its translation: CASSEQGQLLNTEAFF.

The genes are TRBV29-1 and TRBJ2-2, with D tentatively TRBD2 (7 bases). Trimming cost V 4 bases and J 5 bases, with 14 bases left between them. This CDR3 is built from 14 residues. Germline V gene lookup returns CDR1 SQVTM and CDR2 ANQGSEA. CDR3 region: CSVAGGRRTGELFF. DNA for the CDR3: TGCAGCGTTGCCGGGGGGCGAAGGACCGGGGAGCTGTTTTTT.

CDR3 nucleotides: TGTGCCAGCAGTCCCCTCTCGGGACAGCTACGTGAGCAGTACTTC. Its translation is CASSPLSGQLREQYF. The rearrangement uses TRBV4-2 and TRBJ2-7; 7 positions match TRBD1. CDR3 length: 15 amino acids. Trimming removed 6 bases from V and 7 bases from J; junction bases left unmatched: 15. Germline-derived CDR1 and CDR2 are LGHNA and YNFKEQ.

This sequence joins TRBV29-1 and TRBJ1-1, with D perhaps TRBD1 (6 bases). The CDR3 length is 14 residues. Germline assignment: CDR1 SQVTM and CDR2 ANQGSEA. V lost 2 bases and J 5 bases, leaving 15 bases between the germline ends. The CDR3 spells CSVENRAKLTEAFF. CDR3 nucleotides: TGCAGCGTTGAAAACAGGGCGAAATTAACTGAAGCTTTCTTT.

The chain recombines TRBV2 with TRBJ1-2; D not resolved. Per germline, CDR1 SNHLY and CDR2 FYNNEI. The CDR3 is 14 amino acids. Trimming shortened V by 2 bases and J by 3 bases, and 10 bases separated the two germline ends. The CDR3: CASSELKSDYGYTF. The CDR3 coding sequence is TGTGCCAGCAGTGAATTAAAGTCAGACTATGGCTACACCTTC. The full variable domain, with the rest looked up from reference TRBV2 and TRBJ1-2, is EPEVTQTPSHQVTQMGQEVILRCVPISNHLYFYWYRQILGQKVEFLVSFYNNEISEKSEIFDDQFSVERPDGSNFTLKIRSTKLEDSAMYFCASSELKSDYGYTFGSGTRLTVV.

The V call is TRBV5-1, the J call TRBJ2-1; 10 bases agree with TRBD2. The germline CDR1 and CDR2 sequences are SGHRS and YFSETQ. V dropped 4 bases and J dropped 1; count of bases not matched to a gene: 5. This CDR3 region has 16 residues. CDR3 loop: CASSPPAGGSYNEQFF. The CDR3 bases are TGCGCCAGCAGCCCACCAGCGGGGGGGTCCTACAATGAGCAGTTCTTC.

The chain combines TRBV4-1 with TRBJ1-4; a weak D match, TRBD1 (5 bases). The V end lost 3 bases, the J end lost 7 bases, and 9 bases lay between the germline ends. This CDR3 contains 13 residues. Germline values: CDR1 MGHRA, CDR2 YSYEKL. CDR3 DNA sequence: TGCGCCAGCAGCCAGTTAAGGGGTGAAAAACTGTTTTTT. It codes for CASSQLRGEKLFF.

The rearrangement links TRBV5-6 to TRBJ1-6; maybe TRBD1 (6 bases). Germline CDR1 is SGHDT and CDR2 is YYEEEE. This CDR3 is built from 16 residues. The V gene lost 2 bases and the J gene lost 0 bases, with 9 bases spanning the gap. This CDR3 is CASSFRGSSYNSPLHF. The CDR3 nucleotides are TGTGCCAGCAGCTTCAGGGGAAGCTCCTATAATTCACCCCTCCACTTT. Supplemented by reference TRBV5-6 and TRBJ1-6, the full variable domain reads DAGVTQSPTHLIKTRGQQVTLRCSPKSGHDTVSWYQQALGQGPQFIFQYYEEEERQRGNFPDRFSGHQFPNYSSELNVNALLLGDSALYLCASSFRGSSYNSPLHFGNGTRLTVT.

The CDR3 DNA is TGTGCCAGCAGTTACCAGAGGGGGAACCAGCCCCAGCATTTT. This codes for CASSYQRGNQPQHF. The chain recombines TRBV6-5 with TRBJ1-5; D may be TRBD1 (6 bases). Between the trimmed V and J ends, which lost 2 bases and 7 bases, there was a span of 12 bases. Germline V CDR1 and CDR2: MNHEY, SVGAGI. There are 14 residues in the CDR3.

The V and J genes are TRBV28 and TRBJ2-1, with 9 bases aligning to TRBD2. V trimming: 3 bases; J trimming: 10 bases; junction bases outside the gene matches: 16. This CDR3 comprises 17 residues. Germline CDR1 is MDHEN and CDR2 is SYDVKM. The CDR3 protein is CASSFQEGVAGAREQFF. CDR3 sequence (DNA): TGTGCCAGCAGTTTCCAGGAGGGGGTAGCGGGAGCGCGAGAGCAGTTCTTC.